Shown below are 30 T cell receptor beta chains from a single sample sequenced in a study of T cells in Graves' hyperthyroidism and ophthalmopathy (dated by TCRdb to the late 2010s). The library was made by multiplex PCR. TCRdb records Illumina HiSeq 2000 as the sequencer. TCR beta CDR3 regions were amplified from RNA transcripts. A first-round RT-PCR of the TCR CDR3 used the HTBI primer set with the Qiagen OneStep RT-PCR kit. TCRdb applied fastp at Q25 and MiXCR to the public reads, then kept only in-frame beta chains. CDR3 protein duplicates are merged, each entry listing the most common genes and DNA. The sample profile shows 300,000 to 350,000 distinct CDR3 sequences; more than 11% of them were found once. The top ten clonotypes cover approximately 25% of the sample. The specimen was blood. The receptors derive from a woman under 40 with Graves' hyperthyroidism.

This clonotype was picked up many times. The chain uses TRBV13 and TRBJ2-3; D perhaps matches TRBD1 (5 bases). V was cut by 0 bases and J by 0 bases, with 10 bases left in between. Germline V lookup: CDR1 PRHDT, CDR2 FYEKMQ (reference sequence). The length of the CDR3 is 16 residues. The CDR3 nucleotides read TGTGCCAGCAGCTTAGGGACAGCCTCTAGCACAGATACGCAGTATTTT. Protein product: CASSLGTASSTDTQYF. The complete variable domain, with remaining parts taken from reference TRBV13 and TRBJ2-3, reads AAGVIQSPRHLIKEKRETATLKCYPIPRHDTVYWYQQGPGQDPQFLISFYEKMQSDKGSIPDRFSAQQFSDYHSELNMSSLELGDSALYFCASSLGTASSTDTQYFGPGTRLTVL.

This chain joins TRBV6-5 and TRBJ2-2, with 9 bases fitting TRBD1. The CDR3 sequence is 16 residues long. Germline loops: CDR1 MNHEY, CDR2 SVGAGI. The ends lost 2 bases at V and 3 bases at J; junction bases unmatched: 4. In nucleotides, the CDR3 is TGTGCCAGCAGTTACGGAGGACAGGGGTACACCGGGGAGCTGTTTTTT. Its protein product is CASSYGGQGYTGELFF.

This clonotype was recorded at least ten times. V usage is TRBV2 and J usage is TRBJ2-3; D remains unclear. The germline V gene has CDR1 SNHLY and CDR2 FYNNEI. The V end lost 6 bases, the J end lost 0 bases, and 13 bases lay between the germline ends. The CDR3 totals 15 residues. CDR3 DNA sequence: TGTGCCAGCAGGTTCTACCAAGCGAGCACAGATACGCAGTATTTT. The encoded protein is CASRFYQASTDTQYF.

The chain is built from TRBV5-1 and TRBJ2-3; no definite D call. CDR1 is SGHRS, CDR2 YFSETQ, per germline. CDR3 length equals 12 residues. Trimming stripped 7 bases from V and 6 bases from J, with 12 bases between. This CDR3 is CASGSESDTQYF. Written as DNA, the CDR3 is TGCGCCAGCGGATCGGAGTCCGATACGCAGTATTTT.

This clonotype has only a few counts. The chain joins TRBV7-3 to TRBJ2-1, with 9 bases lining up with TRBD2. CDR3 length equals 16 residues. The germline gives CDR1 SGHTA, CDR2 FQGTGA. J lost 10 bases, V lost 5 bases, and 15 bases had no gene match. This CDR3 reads CASSERRAGGPFEQFF. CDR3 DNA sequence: TGTGCCAGCAGCGAACGCCGCGCGGGAGGGCCTTTCGAGCAGTTCTTC.

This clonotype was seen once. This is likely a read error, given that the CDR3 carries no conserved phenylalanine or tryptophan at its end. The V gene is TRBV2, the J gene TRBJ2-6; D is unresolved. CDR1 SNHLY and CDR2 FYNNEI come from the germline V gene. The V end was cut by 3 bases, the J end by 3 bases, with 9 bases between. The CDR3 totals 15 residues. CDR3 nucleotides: TGTGCCAGCAGTGAGAACAACAATGGGGCCAACGTCCTGACTTCC. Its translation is CASSENNNGANVLTS.

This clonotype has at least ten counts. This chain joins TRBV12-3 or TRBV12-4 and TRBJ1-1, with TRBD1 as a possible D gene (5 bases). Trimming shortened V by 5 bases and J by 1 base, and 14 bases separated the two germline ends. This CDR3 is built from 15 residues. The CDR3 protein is CASSRQRDRNTEAFF. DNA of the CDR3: TGTGCCAGCAGTCGGCAAAGAGACAGGAACACTGAAGCTTTCTTT.

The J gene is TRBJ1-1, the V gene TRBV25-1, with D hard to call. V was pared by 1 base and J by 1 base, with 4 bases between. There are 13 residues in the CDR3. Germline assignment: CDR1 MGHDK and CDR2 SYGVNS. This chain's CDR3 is CASSESPNTEAFF. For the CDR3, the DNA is TGTGCCAGCAGTGAATCGCCGAACACTGAAGCTTTCTTT. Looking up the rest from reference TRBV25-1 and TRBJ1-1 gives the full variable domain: EADIYQTPRYLVIGTGKKITLECSQTMGHDKMYWYQQDPGMELHLIHYSYGVNSTEKGDLSSESTVSRIRTEHFPLTLESARPSHTSQYLCASSESPNTEAFFGQGTRLTVV.

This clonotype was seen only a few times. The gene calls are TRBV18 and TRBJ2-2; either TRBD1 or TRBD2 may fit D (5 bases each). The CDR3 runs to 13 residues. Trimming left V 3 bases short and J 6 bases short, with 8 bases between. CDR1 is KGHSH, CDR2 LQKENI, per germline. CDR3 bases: TGTGCCAGCTCACCTCAGGGAGCCGGGGAGCTGTTTTTT. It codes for CASSPQGAGELFF.

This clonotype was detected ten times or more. The CDR3: CASSSPPPSNQPQHF. DNA for the CDR3: TGTGCCAGCAGCTCCCCCCCCCCTAGCAATCAGCCCCAGCATTTT. This sequence joins TRBV28 and TRBJ1-5; D remains unclear. The CDR3 length is 15 residues. The V end lost 6 bases, the J end lost 0 bases, and 12 bases lay between the germline ends. Germline V gene data show CDR1 as MDHEN and CDR2 as SYDVKM.

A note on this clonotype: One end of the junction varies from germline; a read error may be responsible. The CDR3 region is CVSSPTGTGVGQPQHF. The CDR3 DNA reads as TGTGTCAGCAGCCCTACCGGGACAGGGGTGGGTCAGCCCCAGCATTTT. J is TRBJ1-5 and V is TRBV28; 10 nucleotides align to TRBD1. The CDR3 runs to 16 residues. Germline CDR1 MDHEN, CDR2 SYDVKM.

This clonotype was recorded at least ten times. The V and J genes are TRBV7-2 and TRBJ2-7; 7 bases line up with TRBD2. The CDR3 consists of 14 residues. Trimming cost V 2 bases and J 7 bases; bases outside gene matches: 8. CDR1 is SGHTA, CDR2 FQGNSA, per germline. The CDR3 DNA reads TGTGCCAGCAGCTTAACTGGCGGGAGTAGGGAGCAGTACTTC. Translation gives CASSLTGGSREQYF. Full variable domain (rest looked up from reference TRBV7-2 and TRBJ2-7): GAGVSQSPSNKVTEKGKDVELRCDPISGHTALYWYRQSLGQGLEFLIYFQGNSAPDKSGLPSDRFSAERTGGSVSTLTIQRTQQEDSAVYLCASSLTGGSREQYFGPGTRLTVT.

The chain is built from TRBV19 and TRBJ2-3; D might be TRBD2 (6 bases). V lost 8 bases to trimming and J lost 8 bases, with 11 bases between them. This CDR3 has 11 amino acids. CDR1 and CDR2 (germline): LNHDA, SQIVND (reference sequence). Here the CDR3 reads CASEGLSTQYF. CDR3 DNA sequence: TGTGCCAGTGAGGGACTTTCTACGCAGTATTTT. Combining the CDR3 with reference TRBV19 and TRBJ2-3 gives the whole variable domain DGGITQSPKYLFRKEGQNVTLSCEQNLNHDAMYWYRQDPGQGLRLIYYSQIVNDFQKGDIAEGYSVSREKKESFPLTVTSAQKNPTAFYLCASEGLSTQYFGPGTRLTVL.

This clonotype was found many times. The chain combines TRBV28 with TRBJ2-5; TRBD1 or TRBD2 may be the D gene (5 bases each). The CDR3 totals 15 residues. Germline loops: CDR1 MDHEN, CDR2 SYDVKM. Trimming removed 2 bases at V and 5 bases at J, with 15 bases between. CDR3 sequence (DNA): TGTGCCAGCAGTTTAGGGGCAGCGGCTAGGGAGACCCAGTACTTC. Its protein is CASSLGAAARETQYF.

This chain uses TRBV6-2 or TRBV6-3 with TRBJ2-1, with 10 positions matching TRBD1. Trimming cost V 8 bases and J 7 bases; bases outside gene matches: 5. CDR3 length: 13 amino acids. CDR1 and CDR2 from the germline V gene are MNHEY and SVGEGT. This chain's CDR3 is CASGGTGVNEQFF. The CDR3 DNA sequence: TGTGCCAGCGGGGGGACAGGGGTGAATGAGCAGTTCTTC.

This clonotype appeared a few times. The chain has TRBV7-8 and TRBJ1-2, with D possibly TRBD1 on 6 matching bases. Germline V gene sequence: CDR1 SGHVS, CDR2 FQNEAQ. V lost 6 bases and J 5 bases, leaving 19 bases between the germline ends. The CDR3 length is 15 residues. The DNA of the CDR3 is TGTGCCAGCAGTTACGCACAGGGTACGGGATATGGCTACACCTTC. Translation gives CASSYAQGTGYGYTF.

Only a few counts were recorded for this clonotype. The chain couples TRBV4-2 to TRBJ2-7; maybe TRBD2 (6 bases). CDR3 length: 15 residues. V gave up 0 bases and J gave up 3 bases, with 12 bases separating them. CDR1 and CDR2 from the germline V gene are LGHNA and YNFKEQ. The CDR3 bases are TGTGCCAGCAGCCAAGACGCGGGGAGAAACTACGAGCAGTACTTC. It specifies CASSQDAGRNYEQYF.

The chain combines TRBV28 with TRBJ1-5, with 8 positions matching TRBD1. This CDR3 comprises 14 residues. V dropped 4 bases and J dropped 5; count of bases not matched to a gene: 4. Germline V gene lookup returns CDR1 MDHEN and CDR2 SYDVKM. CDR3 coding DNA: TGTGCCAGCAGTTCCCCGACAGGGGATCAGCCCCAGCATTTT. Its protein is CASSSPTGDQPQHF.

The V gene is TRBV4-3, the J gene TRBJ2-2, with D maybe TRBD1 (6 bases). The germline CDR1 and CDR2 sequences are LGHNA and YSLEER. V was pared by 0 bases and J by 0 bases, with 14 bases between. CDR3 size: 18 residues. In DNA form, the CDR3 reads TGCGCCAGCAGCCAAGATCGTTTAGGGGGAACGAACACCGGGGAGCTGTTTTTT. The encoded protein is CASSQDRLGGTNTGELFF.

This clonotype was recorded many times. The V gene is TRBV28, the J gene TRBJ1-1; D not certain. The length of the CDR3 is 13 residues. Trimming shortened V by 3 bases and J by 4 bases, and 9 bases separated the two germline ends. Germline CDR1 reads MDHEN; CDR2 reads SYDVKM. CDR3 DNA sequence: TGTGCCAGCAGTTTTCGGCTAACCACTGAAGCTTTCTTT. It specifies CASSFRLTTEAFF. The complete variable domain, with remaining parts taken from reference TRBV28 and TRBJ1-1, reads DVKVTQSSRYLVKRTGEKVFLECVQDMDHENMFWYRQDPGLGLRLIYFSYDVKMKEKGDIPEGYSVSREKKERFSLILESASTNQTSMYLCASSFRLTTEAFFGQGTRLTVV.

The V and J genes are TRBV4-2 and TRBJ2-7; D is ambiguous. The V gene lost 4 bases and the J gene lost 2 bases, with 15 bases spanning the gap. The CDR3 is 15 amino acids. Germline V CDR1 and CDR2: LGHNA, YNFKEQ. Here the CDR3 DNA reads TGTGCCAGCAGCCGTCCCGAAGTGGCTACCTACGAGCAGTACTTC. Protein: CASSRPEVATYEQYF.

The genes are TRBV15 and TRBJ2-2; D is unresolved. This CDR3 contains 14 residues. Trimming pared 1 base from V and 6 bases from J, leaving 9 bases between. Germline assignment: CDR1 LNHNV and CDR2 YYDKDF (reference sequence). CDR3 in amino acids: CATSRVRWAGELFF. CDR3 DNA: TGTGCCACCAGCAGAGTACGTTGGGCCGGGGAGCTGTTTTTT.

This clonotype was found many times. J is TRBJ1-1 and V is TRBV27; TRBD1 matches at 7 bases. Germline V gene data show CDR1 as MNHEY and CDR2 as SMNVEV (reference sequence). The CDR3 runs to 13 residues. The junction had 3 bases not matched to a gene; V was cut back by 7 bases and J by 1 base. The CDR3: CASKPGGNTEAFF. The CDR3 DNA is TGTGCCAGCAAACCAGGGGGGAACACTGAAGCTTTCTTT.

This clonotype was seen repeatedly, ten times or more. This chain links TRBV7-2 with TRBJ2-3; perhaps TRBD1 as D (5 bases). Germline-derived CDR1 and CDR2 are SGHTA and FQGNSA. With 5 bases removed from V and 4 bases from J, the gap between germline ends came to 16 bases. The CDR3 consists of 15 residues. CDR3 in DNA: TGTGCCAGCAGCACCAACGCCAGGGTTCCAGATACGCAGTATTTT. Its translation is CASSTNARVPDTQYF.

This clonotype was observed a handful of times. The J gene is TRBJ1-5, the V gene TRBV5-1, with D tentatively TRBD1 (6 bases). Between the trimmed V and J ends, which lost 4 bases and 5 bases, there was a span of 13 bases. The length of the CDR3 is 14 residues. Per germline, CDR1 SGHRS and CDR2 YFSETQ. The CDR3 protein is CASSPTGPYQPQHF. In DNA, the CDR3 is TGCGCCAGCAGCCCGACAGGTCCGTATCAGCCCCAGCATTTT.

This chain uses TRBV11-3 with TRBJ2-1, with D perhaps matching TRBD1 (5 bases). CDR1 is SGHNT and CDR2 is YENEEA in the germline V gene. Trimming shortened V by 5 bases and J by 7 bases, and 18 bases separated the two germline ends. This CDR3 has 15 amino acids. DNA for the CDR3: TGTGCCAGCAGCCCAGAAACTGGGGCCCGGAATGAGCAGTTCTTC. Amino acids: CASSPETGARNEQFF.

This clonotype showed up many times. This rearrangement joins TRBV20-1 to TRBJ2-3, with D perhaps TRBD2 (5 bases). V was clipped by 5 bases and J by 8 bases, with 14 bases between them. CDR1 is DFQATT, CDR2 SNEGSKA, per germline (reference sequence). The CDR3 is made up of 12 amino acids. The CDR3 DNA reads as TGCAGTGCTGAGGACGTTGAGGGTACGCAGTATTTT. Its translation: CSAEDVEGTQYF.

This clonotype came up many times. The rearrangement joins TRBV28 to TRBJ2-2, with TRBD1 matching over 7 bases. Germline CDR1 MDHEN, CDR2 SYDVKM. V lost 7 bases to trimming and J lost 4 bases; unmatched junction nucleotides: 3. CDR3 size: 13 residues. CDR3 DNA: TGTGCCAGCACAACAGGGGTCACCGGGGAGCTGTTTTTT. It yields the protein CASTTGVTGELFF. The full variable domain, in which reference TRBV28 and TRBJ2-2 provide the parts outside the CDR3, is DVKVTQSSRYLVKRTGEKVFLECVQDMDHENMFWYRQDPGLGLRLIYFSYDVKMKEKGDIPEGYSVSREKKERFSLILESASTNQTSMYLCASTTGVTGELFFGEGSRLTVL.

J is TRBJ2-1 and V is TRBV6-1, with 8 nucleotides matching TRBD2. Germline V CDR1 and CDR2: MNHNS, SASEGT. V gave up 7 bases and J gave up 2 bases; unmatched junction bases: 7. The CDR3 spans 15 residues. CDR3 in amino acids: CASKIGRAAYNEQFF. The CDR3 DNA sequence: TGTGCCAGCAAAATCGGGAGGGCCGCCTACAATGAGCAGTTCTTC.

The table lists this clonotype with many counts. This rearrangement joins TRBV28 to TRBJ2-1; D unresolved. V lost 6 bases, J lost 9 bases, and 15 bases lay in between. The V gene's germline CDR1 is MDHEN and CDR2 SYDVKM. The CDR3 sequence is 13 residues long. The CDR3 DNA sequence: TGTGCCAGCAGCCGCGTGGGTCGGAGTGAGCAGTTCTTC. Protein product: CASSRVGRSEQFF. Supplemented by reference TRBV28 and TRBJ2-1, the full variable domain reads DVKVTQSSRYLVKRTGEKVFLECVQDMDHENMFWYRQDPGLGLRLIYFSYDVKMKEKGDIPEGYSVSREKKERFSLILESASTNQTSMYLCASSRVGRSEQFFGPGTRLTVL.